This T cell receptor (beta chain) was documented in a study of blood T cell repertoires in COVID-19. Study-level background: Sites across the United States, Italy and Spain contributed samples from acute and convalescent COVID-19. The cDNA or gDNA used as material had been derived from T cells, B-cell-depleted T cells, or PBMCs.

In the original workflow: Amplified reference gene primers provided the basis for estimating nucleated cell counts. Generated by immunoSEQ multiplex PCR, the TCRdb table keeps only in-frame clones and is missing some. That table gives V, J and clone size, and the DNA gave D and trimming. This sample yields about 86,000 clones, of which roughly 84% are seen a single time; 25% to 40% belongs to the top ten. The V end was cut by 11 bases, the J end by 7 bases, with 24 bases between. Looked up from germline, CDR1 is MDHEN and CDR2 is SYDVKM. This CDR3 is 15 amino acids long. The sequencing input was peripheral blood. The TCR comes from an elderly woman with active or convalescent COVID-19. The chain links TRBV28 to TRBJ1-5; D is possibly TRBD1 (6 bases). The CDR3 nucleotides are TGTGCCCGCGAGGGGGGGAGGGGGGGAGGACAGCCCCAGCATTTT. Protein: CAREGGRGGGQPQHF.